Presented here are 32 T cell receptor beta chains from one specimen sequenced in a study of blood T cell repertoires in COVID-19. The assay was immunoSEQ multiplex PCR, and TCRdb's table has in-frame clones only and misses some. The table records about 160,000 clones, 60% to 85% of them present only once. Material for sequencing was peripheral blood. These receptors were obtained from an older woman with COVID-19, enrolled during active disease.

CDR3 in amino acids: CASSLDPDRTYEQYV. Written as DNA, the CDR3 is TGCGCCAGCAGCTTGGACCCGGACAGGACTTACGAGCAGTACGTC. The V call is TRBV5-1, the J call TRBJ2-7; 7 nucleotides line up with TRBD1. Trimming removed 0 bases from V and 4 bases from J; junction bases left unmatched: 7. The CDR3 sequence is 15 residues long. CDR1 is SGHRS and CDR2 is YFSETQ in the germline V gene.

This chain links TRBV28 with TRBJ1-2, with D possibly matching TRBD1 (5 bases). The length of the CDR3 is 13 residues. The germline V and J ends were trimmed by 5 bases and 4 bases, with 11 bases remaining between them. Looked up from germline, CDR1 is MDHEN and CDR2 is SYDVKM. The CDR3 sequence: CASSLMTAYGYTF. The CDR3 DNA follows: TGTGCCAGCAGTCTAATGACAGCCTATGGCTACACCTTC.

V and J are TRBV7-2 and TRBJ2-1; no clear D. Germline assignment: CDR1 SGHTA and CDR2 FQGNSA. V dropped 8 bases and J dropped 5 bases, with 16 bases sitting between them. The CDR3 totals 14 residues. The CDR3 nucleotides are TGTGCCAGCCTAGGAGCCTCCGTCCACAATGAGCAGTTCTTC. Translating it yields CASLGASVHNEQFF. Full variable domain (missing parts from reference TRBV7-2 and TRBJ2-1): GAGVSQSPSNKVTEKGKDVELRCDPISGHTALYWYRQSLGQGLEFLIYFQGNSAPDKSGLPSDRFSAERTGGSVSTLTIQRTQQEDSAVYLCASLGASVHNEQFFGPGTRLTVL.

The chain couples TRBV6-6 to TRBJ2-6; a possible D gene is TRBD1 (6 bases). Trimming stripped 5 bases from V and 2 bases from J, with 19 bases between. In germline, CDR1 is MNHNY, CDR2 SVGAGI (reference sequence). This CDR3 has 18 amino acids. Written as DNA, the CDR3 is TGTGCCAGCAGTCGAACTAACCTACAGGGAGCTGGGGCCAACGTCCTGACTTTC. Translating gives CASSRTNLQGAGANVLTF.

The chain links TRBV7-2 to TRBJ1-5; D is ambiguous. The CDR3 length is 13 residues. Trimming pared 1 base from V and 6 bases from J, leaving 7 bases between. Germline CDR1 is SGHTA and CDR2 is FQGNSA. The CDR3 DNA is TGTGCCAGCAGCTTAGACCGGGTTCAGCCCCAGCATTTT. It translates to CASSLDRVQPQHF.

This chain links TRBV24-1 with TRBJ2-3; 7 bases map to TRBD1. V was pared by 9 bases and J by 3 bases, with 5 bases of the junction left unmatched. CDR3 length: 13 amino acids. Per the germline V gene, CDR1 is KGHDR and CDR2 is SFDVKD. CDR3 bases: TGTGCCACCCGACAGGGCGCGACAGATACGCAGTATTTT. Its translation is CATRQGATDTQYF.

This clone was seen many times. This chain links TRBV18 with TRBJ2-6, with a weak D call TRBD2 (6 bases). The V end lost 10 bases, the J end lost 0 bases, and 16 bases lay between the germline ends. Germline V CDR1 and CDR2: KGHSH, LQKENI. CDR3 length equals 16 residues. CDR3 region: CATSSLGGSGANVLTF. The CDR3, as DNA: TGTGCCACCTCGTCCCTGGGGGGCTCTGGGGCCAACGTCCTGACTTTC.

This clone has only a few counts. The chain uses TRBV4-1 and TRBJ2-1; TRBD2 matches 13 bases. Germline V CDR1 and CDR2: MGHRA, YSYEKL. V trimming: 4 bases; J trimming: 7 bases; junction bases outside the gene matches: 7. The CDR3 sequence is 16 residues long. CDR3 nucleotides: TGCGCCAGCAGCCGAGCACTAGCGGGAGGGGGGAATGAGCAGTTCTTC. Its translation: CASSRALAGGGNEQFF.

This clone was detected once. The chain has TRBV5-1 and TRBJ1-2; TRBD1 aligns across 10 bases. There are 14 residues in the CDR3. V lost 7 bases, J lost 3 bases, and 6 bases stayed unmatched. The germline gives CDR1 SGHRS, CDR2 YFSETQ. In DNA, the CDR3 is TGCGCCAGCTTCGGAGGACAGGGGGACTATGGCTACACCTTC. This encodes CASFGGQGDYGYTF.

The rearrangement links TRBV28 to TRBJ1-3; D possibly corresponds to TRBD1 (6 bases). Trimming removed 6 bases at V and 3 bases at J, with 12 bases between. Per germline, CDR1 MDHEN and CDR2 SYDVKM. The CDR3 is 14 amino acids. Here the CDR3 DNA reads TGTGCCAGCAGCACACAGGGTAGTGGAAACACCATATATTTT. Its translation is CASSTQGSGNTIYF. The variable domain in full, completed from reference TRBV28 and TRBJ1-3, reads DVKVTQSSRYLVKRTGEKVFLECVQDMDHENMFWYRQDPGLGLRLIYFSYDVKMKEKGDIPEGYSVSREKKERFSLILESASTNQTSMYLCASSTQGSGNTIYFGEGSWLTVV.

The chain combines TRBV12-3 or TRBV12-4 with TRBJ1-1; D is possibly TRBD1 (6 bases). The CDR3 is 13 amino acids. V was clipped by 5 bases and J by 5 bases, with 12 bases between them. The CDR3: CASSPVQGTEAFF. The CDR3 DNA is TGTGCCAGCAGTCCTGTGCAGGGGACTGAAGCTTTCTTT.

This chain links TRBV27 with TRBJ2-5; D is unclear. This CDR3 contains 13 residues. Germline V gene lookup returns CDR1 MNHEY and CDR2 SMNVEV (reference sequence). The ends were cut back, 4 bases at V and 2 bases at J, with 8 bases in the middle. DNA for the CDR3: TGTGCCAGCAGTTCGGTAGCACAAGAGACCCAGTACTTC. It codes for CASSSVAQETQYF.

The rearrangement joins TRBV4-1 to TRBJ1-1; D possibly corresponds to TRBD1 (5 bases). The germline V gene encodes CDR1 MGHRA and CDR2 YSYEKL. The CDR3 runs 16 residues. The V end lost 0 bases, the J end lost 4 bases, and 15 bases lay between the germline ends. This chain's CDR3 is CASSQDKRQGGTEAFF. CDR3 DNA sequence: TGCGCCAGCAGCCAAGATAAGAGGCAGGGCGGCACTGAAGCTTTCTTT.

This CDR3 reads CASSQFKGAKETQYF. CDR3 DNA: TGTGCCAGCAGCCAATTTAAGGGGGCGAAAGAGACCCAGTACTTC. V gene TRBV14 combines with J gene TRBJ2-5; 7 bases align to TRBD1. Unmatched junction bases numbered 6, after V lost 2 bases and J lost 3 bases. This CDR3 spans 15 amino acids. CDR1 and CDR2 (germline): SGHDN, FVKESK.

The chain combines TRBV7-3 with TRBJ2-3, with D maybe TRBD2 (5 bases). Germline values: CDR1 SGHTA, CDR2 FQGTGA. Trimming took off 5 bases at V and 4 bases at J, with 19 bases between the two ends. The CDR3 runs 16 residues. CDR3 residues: CASSPPPGSGADTQYF. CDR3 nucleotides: TGTGCCAGCAGCCCCCCCCCGGGATCTGGAGCAGATACGCAGTATTTT.

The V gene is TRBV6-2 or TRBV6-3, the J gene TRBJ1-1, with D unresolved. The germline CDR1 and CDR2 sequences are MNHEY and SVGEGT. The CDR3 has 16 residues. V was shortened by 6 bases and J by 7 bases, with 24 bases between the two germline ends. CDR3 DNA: TGTGCCAGCAGCCCGGTGTTCGCCCCTCCGAGAGGTGAAGCTTTCTTT. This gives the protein CASSPVFAPPRGEAFF.

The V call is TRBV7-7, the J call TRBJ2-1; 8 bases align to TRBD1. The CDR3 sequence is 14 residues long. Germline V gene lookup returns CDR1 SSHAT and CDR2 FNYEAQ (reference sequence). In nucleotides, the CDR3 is TGTGCTACCTTAGCCGGGACAGGCTACAATGAGCAGTTCTTC. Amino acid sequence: CATLAGTGYNEQFF. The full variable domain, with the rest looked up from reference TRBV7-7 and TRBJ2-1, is GAGVSQSPRYKVTKRGQDVTLRCDPISSHATLYWYQQALGQGPEFLTYFNYEAQPDKSGLPSDRFSAERPEGSISTLTIQRTEQRDSAMYRCATLAGTGYNEQFFGPGTRLTVL.

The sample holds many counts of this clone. CDR3 nucleotides: TGTGCCAGCAGCGTAGAAGTGAGGGCGGGAGGGGTAAATACGCAGTATTTT. As protein: CASSVEVRAGGVNTQYF. The rearrangement uses TRBV9 and TRBJ2-3; 9 bases fit TRBD2. V dropped 0 bases and J dropped 7; count of bases not matched to a gene: 12. The CDR3 consists of 17 residues. Germline V lookup: CDR1 SGDLS, CDR2 YYNGEE.

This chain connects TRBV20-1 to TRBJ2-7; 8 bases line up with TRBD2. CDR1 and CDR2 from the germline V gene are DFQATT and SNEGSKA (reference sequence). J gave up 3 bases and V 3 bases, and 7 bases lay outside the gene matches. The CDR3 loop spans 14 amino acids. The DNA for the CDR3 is TGCAGTGCTAGTCTTCCGGGACTAGGCTACGAGCAGTACTTC. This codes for CSASLPGLGYEQYF.

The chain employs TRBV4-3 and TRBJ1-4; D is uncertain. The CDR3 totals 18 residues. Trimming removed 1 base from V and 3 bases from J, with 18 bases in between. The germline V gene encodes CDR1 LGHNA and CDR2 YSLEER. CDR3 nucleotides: TGCGCCAGCAGCCAAGGGAGGTTCGGCCCGACCTCTAATGAAAAACTGTTTTTT. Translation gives CASSQGRFGPTSNEKLFF.

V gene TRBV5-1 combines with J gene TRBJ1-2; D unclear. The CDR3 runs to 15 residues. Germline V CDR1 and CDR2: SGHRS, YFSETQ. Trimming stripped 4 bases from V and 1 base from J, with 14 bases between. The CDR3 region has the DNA TGCGCCAGCAGCCCCCTAGCCAGTAATAACTATGGCTACACCTTC. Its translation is CASSPLASNNYGYTF.

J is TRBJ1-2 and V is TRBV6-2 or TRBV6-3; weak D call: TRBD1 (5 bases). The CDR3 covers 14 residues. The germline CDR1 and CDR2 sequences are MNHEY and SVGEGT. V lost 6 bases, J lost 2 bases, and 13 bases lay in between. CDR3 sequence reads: CASSRRGENYGYTF. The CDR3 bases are TGTGCCAGCAGCCGCCGGGGGGAAAACTATGGCTACACCTTC.

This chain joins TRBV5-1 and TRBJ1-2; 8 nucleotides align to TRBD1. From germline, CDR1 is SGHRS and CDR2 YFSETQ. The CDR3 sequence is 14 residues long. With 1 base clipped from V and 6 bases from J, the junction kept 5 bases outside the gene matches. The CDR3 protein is CASSLQGQGHGYTF. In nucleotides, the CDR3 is TGCGCCAGCAGCTTGCAAGGACAGGGCCATGGCTACACCTTC. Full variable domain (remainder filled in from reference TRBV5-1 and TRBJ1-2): KAGVTQTPRYLIKTRGQQVTLSCSPISGHRSVSWYQQTPGQGLQFLFEYFSETQRNKGNFPGRFSGRQFSNSRSEMNVSTLELGDSALYLCASSLQGQGHGYTFGSGTRLTVV.

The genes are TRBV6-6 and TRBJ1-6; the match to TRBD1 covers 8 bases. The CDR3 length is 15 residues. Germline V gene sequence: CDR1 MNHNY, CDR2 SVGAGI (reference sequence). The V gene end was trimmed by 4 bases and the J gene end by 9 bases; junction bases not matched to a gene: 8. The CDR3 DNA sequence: TGTGCCAGCAGTTCCGGACAGGGAATAAGTTCACCCCTCCACTTT. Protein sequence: CASSSGQGISSPLHF.

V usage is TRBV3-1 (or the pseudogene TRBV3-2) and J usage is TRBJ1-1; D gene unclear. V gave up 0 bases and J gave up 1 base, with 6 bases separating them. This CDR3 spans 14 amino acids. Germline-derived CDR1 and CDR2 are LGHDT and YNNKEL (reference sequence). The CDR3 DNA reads TGTGCCAGCAGCCAAGATAATTGGAACACTGAAGCTTTCTTT. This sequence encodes CASSQDNWNTEAFF.

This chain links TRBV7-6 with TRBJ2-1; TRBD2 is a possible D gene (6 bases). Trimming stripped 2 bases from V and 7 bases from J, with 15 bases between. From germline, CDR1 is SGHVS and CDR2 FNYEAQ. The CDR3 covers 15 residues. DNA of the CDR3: TGTGCCAGCAGCTTAACCGCGGACTACCGAAATGAGCAGTTCTTC. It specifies CASSLTADYRNEQFF.

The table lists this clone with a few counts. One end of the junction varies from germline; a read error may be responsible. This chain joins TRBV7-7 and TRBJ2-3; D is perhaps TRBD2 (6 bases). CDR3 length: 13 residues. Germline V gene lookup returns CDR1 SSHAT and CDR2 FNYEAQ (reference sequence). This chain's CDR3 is CASSLGLSDTQYF. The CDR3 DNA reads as TGTGCTAGCAGCTTGGGACTGTCAGATACGCAGTATTTT.

CDR3 protein: CASSYSPLDRVNTEAFF. CDR3 DNA sequence: TGTGCCAGCAGTTACTCACCTTTGGACAGGGTGAACACTGAAGCTTTCTTT. The chain employs TRBV6-2 or TRBV6-3 and TRBJ1-1, with 8 bases fitting TRBD1. CDR3 length equals 17 residues. V gave up 0 bases and J gave up 0 bases; unmatched junction bases: 6. Looked up from germline, CDR1 is MNHEY and CDR2 is SVGEGT.

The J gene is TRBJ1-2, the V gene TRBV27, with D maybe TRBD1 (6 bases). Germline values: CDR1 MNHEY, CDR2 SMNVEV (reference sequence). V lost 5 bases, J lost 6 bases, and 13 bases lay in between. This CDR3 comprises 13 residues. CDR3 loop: CASSSRTAHGYTF. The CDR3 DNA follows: TGTGCCAGCAGTAGTCGGACAGCCCATGGCTACACCTTC.

As DNA, the CDR3 is TGTGCCAGCAGGCAGGGCGATCAGCCCCAGCATTTT. It yields the protein CASRQGDQPQHF. This chain uses TRBV25-1 with TRBJ1-5; D possibly corresponds to TRBD1 (5 bases). CDR1 is MGHDK and CDR2 is SYGVNS in the germline V gene. This CDR3 has 12 amino acids. Trimming removed 6 bases at V and 5 bases at J, with 8 bases between.

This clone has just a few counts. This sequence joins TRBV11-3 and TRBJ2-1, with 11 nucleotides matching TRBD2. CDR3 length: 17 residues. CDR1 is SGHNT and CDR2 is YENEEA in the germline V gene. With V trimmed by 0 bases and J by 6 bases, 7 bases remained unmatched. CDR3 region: CASSLEIAGGPGNEQFF. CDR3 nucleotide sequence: TGTGCCAGCAGCTTAGAGATAGCGGGAGGGCCGGGCAATGAGCAGTTCTTC.

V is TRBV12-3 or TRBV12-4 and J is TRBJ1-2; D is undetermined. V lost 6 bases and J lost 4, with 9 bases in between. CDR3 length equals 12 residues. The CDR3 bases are TGTGCCAGCAGGGGCACCATCTATGGCTACACCTTC. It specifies CASRGTIYGYTF.